The source of this T cell receptor (beta chain) is a study of regulatory T cells in long-lasting Graves disease. Regarding time point: persistent/refractory GD, antithyroid drugs over 5 years with positive TRAb. RNA isolated from PBMCs was used to make the TCR library. CDR3-region Arm-PCR and iRepertoire HTBI primers produced the TCR beta libraries. MiXCR, run by TCRdb on the multiplex PCR reads, gives a single entry per CDR3 protein. The sample comprises around 460,000 distinct CDR3 sequences, around a fifth of which are singletons, and about 7% rests with the top ten. Trimming pared 6 bases from V and 3 bases from J, leaving 5 bases between. Looked up from germline, CDR1 is ENHRY and CDR2 is SYGVKD. CDR3 length equals 11 residues. This clonotype was observed a few times.

The chain uses TRBV10-3 and TRBJ2-5, with D tentatively TRBD1 (5 bases). This TCR came from a female donor with Graves disease. This specimen consisted of peripheral blood mononuclear cells (PBMCs), obtained when the disease was refractory, from a patient treated with antithyroid drugs. CDR3 sequence reads: CAIRGEETQYF. CDR3 bases: TGTGCCATCAGAGGGGAAGAGACCCAGTACTTC.